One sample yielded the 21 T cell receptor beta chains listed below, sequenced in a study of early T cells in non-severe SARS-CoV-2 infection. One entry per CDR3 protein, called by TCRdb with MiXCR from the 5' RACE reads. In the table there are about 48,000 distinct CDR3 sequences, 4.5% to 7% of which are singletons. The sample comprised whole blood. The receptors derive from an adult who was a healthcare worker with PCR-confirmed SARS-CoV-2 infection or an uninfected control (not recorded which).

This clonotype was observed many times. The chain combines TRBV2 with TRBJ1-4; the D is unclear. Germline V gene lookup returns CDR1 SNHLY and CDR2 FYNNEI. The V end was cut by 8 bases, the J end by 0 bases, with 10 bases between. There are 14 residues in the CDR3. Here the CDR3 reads CASDPPPTNEKLFF. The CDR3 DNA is TGTGCCAGCGACCCGCCCCCAACTAATGAAAAACTGTTTTTT.

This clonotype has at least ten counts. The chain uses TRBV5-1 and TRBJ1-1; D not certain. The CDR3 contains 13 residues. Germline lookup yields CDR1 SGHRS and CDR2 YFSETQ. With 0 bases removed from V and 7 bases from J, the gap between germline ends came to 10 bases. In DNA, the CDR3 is TGCGCCAGCAGCTTGGAAATGGGAGGTGAAGCTTTCTTT. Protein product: CASSLEMGGEAFF.

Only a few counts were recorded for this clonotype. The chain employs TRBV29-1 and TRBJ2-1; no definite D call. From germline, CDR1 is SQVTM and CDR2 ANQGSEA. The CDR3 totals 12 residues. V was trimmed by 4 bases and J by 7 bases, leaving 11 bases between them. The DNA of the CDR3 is TGCAGCGTTGGGCCAGCCCGGAATGAGCAGTTCTTC. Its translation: CSVGPARNEQFF.

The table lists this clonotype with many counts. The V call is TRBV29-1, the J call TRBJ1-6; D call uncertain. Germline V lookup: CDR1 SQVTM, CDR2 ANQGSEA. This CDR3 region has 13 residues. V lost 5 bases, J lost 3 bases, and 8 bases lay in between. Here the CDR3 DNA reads TGCAGCGTTCGGACGGGCTATAATTCACCCCTCCACTTT. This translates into CSVRTGYNSPLHF. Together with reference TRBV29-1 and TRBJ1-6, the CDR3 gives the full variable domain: SAVISQKPSRDICQRGTSLTIQCQVDSQVTMMFWYRQQPGQSLTLIATANQGSEATYESGFVIDKFPISRPNLTFSTLTVSNMSPEDSSIYLCSVRTGYNSPLHFGNGTRLTVT.

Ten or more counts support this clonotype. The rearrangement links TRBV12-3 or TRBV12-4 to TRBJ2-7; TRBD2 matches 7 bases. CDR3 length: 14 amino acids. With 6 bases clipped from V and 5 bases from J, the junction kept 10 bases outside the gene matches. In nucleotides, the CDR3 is TGTGCCAGCAGGGAGCGGTCCGGGAGGAACGAGCAGTACTTC. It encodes CASRERSGRNEQYF.

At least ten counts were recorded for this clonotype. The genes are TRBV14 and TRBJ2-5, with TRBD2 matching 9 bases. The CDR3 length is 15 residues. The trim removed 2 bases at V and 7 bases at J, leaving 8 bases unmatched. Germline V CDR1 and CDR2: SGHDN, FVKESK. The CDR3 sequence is CASSQFAGGLGTQYF. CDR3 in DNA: TGTGCCAGCAGCCAATTCGCGGGAGGGCTGGGGACCCAGTACTTC.

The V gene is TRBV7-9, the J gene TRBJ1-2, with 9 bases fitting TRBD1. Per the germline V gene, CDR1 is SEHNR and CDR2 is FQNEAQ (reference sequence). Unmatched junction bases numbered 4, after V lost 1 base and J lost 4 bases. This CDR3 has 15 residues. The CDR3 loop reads CASSLVGTGTYGYTF. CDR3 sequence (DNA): TGTGCCAGCAGCTTAGTCGGGACAGGGACCTATGGCTACACCTTC.

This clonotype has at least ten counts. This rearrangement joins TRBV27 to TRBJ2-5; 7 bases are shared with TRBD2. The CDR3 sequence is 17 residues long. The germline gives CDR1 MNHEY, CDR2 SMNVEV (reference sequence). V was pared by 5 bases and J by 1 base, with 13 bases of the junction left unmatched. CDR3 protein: CASSVLPGRGFQETQYF. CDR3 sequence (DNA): TGTGCCAGCAGTGTCCTCCCAGGGCGGGGGTTCCAAGAGACCCAGTACTTC.

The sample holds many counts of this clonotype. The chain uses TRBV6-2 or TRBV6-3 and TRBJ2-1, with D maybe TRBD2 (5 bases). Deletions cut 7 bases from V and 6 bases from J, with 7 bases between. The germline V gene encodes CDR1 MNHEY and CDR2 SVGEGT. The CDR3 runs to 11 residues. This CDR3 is CASTGGNEQFF. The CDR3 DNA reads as TGTGCCAGCACCGGAGGCAATGAGCAGTTCTTC.

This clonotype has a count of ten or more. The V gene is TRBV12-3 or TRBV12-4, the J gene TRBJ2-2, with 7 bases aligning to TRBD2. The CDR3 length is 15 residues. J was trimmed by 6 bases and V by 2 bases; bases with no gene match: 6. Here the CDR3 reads CASSLRGGSSGELFF. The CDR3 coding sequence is TGTGCCAGCAGTTTACGGGGCGGGAGTTCCGGGGAGCTGTTTTTT.

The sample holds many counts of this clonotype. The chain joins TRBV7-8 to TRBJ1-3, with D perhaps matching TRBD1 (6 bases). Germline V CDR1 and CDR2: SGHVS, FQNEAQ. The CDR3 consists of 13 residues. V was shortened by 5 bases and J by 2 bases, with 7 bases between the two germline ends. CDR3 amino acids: CASSGQPGNTIYF. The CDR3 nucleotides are TGTGCCAGCAGCGGACAGCCTGGAAACACCATATATTTT.

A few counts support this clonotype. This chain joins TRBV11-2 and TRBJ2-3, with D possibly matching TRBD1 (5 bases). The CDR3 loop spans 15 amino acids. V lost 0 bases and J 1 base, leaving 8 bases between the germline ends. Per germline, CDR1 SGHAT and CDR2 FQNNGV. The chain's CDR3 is CASSLDGRGTDTQYF. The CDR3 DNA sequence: TGTGCCAGCAGCTTAGATGGCAGGGGCACAGATACGCAGTATTTT. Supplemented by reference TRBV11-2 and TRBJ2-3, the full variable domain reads EAGVAQSPRYKIIEKRQSVAFWCNPISGHATLYWYQQILGQGPKLLIQFQNNGVVDDSQLPKDRFSAERLKGVDSTLKIQPAKLEDSAVYLCASSLDGRGTDTQYFGPGTRLTVL.

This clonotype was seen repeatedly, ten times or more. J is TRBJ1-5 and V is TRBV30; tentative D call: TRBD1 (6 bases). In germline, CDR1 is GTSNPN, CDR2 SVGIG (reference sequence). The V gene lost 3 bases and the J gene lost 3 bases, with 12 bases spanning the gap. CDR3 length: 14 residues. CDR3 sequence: CAWRGPGANQPQHF. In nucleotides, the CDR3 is TGTGCCTGGAGAGGTCCAGGGGCCAATCAGCCCCAGCATTTT.

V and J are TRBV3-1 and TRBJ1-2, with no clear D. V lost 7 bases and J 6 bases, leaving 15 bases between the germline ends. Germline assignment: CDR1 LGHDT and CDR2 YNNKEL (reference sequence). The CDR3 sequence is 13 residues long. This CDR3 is CASTLGISDGYTF. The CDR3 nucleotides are TGTGCCAGCACCTTGGGAATTTCAGATGGCTACACCTTC.

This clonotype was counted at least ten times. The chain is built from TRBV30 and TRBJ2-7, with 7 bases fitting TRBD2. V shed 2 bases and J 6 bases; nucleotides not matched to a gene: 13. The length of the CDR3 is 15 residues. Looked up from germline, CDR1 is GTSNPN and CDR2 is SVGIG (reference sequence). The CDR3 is CAWSRGEGPRGEQYF. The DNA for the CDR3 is TGTGCCTGGAGTCGAGGGGAGGGCCCTCGGGGCGAGCAGTACTTC.

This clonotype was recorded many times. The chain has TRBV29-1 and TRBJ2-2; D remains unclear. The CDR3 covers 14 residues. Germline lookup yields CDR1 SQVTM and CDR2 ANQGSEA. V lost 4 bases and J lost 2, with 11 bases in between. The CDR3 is CSVGVAYNTGELFF. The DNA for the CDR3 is TGCAGCGTTGGGGTAGCCTACAACACCGGGGAGCTGTTTTTT.

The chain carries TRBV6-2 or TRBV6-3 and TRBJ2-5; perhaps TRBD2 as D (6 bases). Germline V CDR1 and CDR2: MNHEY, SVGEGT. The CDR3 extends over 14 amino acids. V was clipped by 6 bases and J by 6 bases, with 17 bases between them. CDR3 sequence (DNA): TGTGCCAGCAGCCCTGCGGGGCCGCAGAAGACCCAGTACTTC. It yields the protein CASSPAGPQKTQYF.

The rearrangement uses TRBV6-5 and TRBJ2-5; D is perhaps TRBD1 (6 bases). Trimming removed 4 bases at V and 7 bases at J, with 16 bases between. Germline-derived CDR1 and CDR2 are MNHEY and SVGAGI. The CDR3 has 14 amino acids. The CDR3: CASSLSTGWGTQYF. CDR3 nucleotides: TGTGCCAGCAGTTTATCAACAGGGTGGGGGACCCAGTACTTC.

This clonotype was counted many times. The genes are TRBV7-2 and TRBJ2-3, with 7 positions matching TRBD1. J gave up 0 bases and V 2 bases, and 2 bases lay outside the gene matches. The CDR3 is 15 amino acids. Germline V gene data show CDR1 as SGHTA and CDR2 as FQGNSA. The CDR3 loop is CASSLTGASTDTQYF. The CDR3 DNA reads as TGTGCCAGCAGCTTAACAGGGGCCAGCACAGATACGCAGTATTTT.

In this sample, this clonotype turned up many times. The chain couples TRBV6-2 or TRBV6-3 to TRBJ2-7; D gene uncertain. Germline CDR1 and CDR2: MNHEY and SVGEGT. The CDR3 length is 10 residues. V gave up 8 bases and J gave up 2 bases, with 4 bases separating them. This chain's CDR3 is CASGAYEQYF. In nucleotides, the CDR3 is TGTGCCAGCGGCGCCTACGAGCAGTACTTC.

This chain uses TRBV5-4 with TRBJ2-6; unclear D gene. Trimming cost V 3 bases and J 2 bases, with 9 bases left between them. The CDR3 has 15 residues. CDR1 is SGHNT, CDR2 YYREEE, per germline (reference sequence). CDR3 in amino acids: CASSSPRAGANVLTF. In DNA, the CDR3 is TGTGCCAGCAGCTCCCCCCGAGCTGGGGCCAACGTCCTGACTTTC.